What follows are 8 T cell receptor beta chains derived from one specimen sequenced in a study of CXCR3-negative and CXCR3-positive naive CD8 T cells. UMI-tagged TRB cDNA libraries were built via 5' RACE. After re-calling the 5' RACE reads, TCRdb lists one entry per CDR3 protein, DNA absent. This sample's table reports 40,000 to 45,000 distinct CDR3 sequences. Material for sequencing was naive CXCR3- CD8+ T cells from blood. The subset: CD45RO-CCR7+CD27+CD95- naive CD8+ T cells lacking CXCR3 (TNR3-). The receptors derive from a human donor in good health. Some clones in this sample may be carry-over from other donors' samples.

The rearrangement joins TRBV7-8 to TRBJ1-1. The CDR3 is made up of 15 amino acids. Germline-derived CDR1 and CDR2 are SGHVS and FQNEAQ. The chain's CDR3 is CASSLRQGASTEAFF.

The chain links TRBV7-3 to TRBJ2-2; TCRdb lists TRBD2, though no DNA is available to test this call. The CDR3 covers 13 residues. Germline CDR1 is SGHTA and CDR2 is FQGTGA. This CDR3 is CASSQGGTGELFF.

The chain links TRBV14 to TRBJ2-5; TCRdb reports TRBD1, a call that lacks DNA to check it against. CDR3 length: 22 residues. Per germline, CDR1 SGHDN and CDR2 FVKESK. CDR3 residues: CASSQDIVSMGALLAGEETQYF. Using reference TRBV14 and TRBJ2-5 for the parts outside the CDR3, the full variable domain is EAGVTQFPSHSVIEKGQTVTLRCDPISGHDNLYWYRRVMGKEIKFLLHFVKESKQDESGMPNNRFLAERTGGTYSTLKVQPAELEDSGVYFCASSQDIVSMGALLAGEETQYFGPGTRLLVL.

J is TRBJ2-7 and V is TRBV25-1; TCRdb reports TRBD2, a call that lacks DNA to check it against. In germline, CDR1 is MGHDK, CDR2 SYGVNS. The CDR3 extends over 14 amino acids. This CDR3 is CASSWASGREEQYF.

The chain uses TRBV9 and TRBJ1-5; checking the TCRdb D call of TRBD1 is not possible without DNA. The CDR3 loop spans 15 amino acids. The V gene's germline CDR1 is SGDLS and CDR2 YYNGEE. CDR3 sequence reads: CASSVEAGANQPQHF.

The rearrangement joins TRBV7-9 to TRBJ2-1; TCRdb calls TRBD1, which cannot be checked without DNA. CDR3 length equals 15 residues. The germline gives CDR1 SEHNR, CDR2 FQNEAQ (reference sequence). The CDR3 reads CASSPQGPPGLEQFF.

This sequence joins TRBV28 and TRBJ2-3; TCRdb's D call of TRBD1 is untestable without DNA. The CDR3 spans 16 residues. Germline V CDR1 and CDR2: MDHEN, SYDVKM. CDR3 region: CASNILGTASTDTQYF.

The chain recombines TRBV6-4 with TRBJ2-2; TCRdb indicates TRBD1, and absent DNA this call remains unverified. This CDR3 region has 14 residues. Germline CDR1 and CDR2: MRHNA and SNTAGT. The CDR3 spells CASSDSTGGGELFF.